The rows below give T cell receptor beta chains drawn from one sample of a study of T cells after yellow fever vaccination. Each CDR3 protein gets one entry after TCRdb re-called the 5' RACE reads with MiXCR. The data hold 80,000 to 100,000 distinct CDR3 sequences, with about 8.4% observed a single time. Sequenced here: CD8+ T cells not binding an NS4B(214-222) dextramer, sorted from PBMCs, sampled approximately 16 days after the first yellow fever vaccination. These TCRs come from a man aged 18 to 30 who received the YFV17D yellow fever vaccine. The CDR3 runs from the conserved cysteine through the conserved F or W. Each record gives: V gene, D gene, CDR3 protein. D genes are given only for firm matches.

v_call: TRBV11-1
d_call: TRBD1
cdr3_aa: CASSLGQGLYGYTF

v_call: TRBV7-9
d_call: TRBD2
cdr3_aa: CASSSGTSRNEQFF

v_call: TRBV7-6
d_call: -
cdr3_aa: CASSLGREQYF

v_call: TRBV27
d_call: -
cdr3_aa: CASSPRGQETQYF

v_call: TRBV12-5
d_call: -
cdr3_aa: CASGTEAGRGRETQYF

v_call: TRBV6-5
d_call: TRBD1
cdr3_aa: CASSYSITGGAPETQYF

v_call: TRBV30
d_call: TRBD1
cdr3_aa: CAWTRTGEETQYF

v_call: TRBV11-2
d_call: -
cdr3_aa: CASSLSPSGYEQYF

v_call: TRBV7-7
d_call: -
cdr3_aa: CASSLMASQYNEQFF

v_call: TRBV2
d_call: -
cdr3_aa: CASIMENYGYTF

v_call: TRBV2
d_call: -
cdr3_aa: CAAKTGGYTEAFF

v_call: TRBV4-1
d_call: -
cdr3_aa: CASSQSTGIGEKLFF

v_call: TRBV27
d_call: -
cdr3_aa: CASSLTTKTTGELFF

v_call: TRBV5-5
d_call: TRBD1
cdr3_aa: CASSWTGRQETQYF

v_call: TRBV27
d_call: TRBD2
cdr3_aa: CASSPSRTSRLETQYF

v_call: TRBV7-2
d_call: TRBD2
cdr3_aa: CASSPGLAGYNEQFF

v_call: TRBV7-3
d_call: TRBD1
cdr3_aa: CASSLRGQGVDEQFF

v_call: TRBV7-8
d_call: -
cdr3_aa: CASSLSRGSYNEQFF

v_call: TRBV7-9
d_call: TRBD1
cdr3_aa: CASSVDRVRYEQYF

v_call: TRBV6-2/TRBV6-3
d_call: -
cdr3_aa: CASSYSDSSYEQYF

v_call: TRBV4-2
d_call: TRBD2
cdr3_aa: CASSPLGGDGTGELFF

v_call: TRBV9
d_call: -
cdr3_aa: CASSSQGQTNYGYTF

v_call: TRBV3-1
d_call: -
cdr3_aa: CASSQDWGGAYEQYF

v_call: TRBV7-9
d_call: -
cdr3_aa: CASSRTGQGKVADTQYF

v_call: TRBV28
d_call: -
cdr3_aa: CASSQESEQFF

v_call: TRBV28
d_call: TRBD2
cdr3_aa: CASSAWTSGGEETQYF

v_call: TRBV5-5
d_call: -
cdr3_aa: CASSLGTEDPYEQYF

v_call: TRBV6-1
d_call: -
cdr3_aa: CASTVGEINEKLFF

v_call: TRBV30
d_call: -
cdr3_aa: CAWIGMITEAFF

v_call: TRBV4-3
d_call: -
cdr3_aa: CASSPFGGYGYTF

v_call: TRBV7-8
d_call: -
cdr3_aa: CASSLEPSYGYTF

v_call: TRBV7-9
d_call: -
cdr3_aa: CASSRGTYGPQNEQFF

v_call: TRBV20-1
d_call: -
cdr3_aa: CSARDRSGALNYGYTF

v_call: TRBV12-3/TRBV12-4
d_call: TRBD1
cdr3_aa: CASSLGRGGTGGEQYF